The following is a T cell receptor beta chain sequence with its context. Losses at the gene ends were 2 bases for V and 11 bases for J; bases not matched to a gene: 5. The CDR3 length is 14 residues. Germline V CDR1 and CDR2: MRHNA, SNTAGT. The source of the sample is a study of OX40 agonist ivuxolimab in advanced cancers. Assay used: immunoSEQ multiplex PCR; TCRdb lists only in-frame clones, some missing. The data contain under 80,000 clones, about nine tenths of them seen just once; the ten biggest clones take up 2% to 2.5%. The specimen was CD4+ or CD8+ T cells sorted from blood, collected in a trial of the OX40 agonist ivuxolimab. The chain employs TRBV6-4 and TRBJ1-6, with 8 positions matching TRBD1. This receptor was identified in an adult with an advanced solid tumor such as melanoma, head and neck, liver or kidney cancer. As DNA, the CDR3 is TGTGCCAGCAGTGACGGGCAGGGGGCGGCACCCCTCCACTTT. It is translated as CASSDGQGAAPLHF.